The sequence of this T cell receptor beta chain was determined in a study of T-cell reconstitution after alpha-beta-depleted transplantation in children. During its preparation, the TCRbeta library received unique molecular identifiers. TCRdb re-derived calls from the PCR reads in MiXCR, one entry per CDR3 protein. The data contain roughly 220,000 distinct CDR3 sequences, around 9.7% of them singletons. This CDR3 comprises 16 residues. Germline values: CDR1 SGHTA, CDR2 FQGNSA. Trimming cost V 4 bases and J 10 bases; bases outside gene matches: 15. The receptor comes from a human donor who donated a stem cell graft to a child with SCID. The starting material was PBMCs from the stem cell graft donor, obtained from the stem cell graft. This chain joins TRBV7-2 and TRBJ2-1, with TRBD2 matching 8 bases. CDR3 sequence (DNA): TGTGCCAGCAGCTCGCGCCTTCACGGGGGGGCTCAGGAGCAGTTCTTC. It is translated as CASSSRLHGGAQEQFF.